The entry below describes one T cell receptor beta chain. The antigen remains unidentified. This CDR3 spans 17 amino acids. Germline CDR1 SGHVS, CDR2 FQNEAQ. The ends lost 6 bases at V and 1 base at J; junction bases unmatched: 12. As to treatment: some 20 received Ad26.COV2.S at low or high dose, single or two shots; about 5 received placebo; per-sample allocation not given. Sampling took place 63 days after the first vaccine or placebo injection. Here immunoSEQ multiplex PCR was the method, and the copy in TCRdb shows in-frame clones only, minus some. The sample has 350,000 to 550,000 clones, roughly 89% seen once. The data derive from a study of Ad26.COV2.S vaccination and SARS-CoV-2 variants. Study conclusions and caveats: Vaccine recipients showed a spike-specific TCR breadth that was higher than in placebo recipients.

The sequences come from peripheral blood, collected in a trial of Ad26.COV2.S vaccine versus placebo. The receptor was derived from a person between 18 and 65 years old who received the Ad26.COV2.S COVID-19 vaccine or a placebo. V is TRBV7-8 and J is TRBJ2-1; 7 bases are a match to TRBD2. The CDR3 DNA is TGTGCCAGCAGGGCCGGGACTCCCGGGAGGTCCTACAATGAGCAGTTCTTC. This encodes CASRAGTPGRSYNEQFF. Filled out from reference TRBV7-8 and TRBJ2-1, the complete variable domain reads GAGVSQSPRYKVAKRGQDVALRCDPISGHVSLFWYQQALGQGPEFLTYFQNEAQLDKSGLPSDRFFAERPEGSVSTLKIQRTQQEDSAVYLCASRAGTPGRSYNEQFFGPGTRLTVL.